This paragraph covers one T cell receptor beta chain sequence. Its specificity is not known. These data come from a study of shared clonotypes between healthy human individuals. Findings and limits, study-wide: With several donors compared, around 4.7% of naive CD4 clonotypes were shared. Memory subsets generally showed smaller estimated richness than naive subsets did. Clonotype sharing among donors likely depends on sequencing depth.

Several immunoSEQ plates received, in even portions, the genomic DNA of each subset. Profiled with immunoSEQ multiplex PCR; TCRdb holds only in-frame clones, not every one. In the table there are 2 million to 2.5 million clones, roughly 93% of which are singletons. Sequencing was performed on naive CD4+ T cells from PBMCs. Subset in this sample: CD45RA+ positively selected. This receptor was taken from a man between 18 and 35 years old in good health. Some clones in this sample may be carry-over from other donors' samples.

CDR3 residues: CASSSGGGGEAFF. Here the CDR3 DNA reads TGCGCCAGCAGTTCAGGGGGAGGCGGTGAAGCTTTCTTT. V and J are TRBV10-1 and TRBJ1-1; 7 bases are shared with TRBD1. From germline, CDR1 is WNHNN and CDR2 SYGVQD (reference sequence). V dropped 5 bases and J dropped 7; count of bases not matched to a gene: 7. CDR3 length: 13 amino acids.